Following are 19 T cell receptor beta chains from one sample sequenced in a study of blood T cell repertoires in COVID-19. The data were produced by immunoSEQ multiplex PCR, yet TCRdb's version contains in-frame clones alone and is incomplete. Seen here are about 230,000 clones, approximately 87% observed once, and the top ten hold 2.5% to 3%. What was sequenced was peripheral blood. These receptor sequences come from a woman in her 70s with active or convalescent COVID-19.

The chain joins TRBV12-3 or TRBV12-4 to TRBJ1-2; TRBD1 matches 7 bases. The CDR3 runs 13 residues. The V and J ends lost 3 bases and 8 bases, in that order; junction bases with no gene match: 6. The CDR3 bases are TGTGCCAGCAGTTTCGACAGGGTGGGAGGCTACACCTTC. It codes for CASSFDRVGGYTF.

The V call is TRBV7-3, the J call TRBJ2-5, with 9 bases aligning to TRBD1. CDR1 and CDR2 from the germline V gene are SGHTA and FQGTGA. This CDR3 is 15 amino acids long. The V and J ends lost 3 bases and 4 bases, in that order; junction bases with no gene match: 6. CDR3 loop: CASSLTGGRGETQYF. The CDR3 nucleotides are TGTGCCAGCAGCTTGACAGGGGGTCGAGGAGAGACCCAGTACTTC.

The chain recombines TRBV3-1 (or the pseudogene TRBV3-2) with TRBJ1-3, with D maybe TRBD1 (5 bases). V dropped 1 base and J dropped 0 bases, with 13 bases sitting between them. Germline V gene lookup returns CDR1 LGHDT and CDR2 YNNKEL (reference sequence). The CDR3 is made up of 17 amino acids. CDR3 in amino acids: CASSQARGGSSGNTIYF. CDR3 sequence (DNA): TGTGCCAGCAGCCAAGCCCGCGGGGGGAGCTCTGGAAACACCATATATTTT.

This chain joins TRBV19 and TRBJ2-1; TRBD1 matches at 9 bases. Germline lookup yields CDR1 LNHDA and CDR2 SQIVND (reference sequence). The length of the CDR3 is 14 residues. J gave up 3 bases and V 7 bases, and 4 bases lay outside the gene matches. This CDR3 is CASNDRGIYNEQFF. The CDR3 DNA reads TGTGCCAGTAATGACAGGGGGATCTACAATGAGCAGTTCTTC.

The chain employs TRBV19 and TRBJ1-2, with D hard to call. Trimming removed 9 bases at V and 8 bases at J, with 16 bases between. There are 12 residues in the CDR3. Germline loops: CDR1 LNHDA, CDR2 SQIVND (reference sequence). CDR3 DNA sequence: TGTGCCAGCAGAAGTCTCGAGGAGGGCTACACCTTC. It is translated as CASRSLEEGYTF. The complete variable domain, with remaining parts taken from reference TRBV19 and TRBJ1-2, reads DGGITQSPKYLFRKEGQNVTLSCEQNLNHDAMYWYRQDPGQGLRLIYYSQIVNDFQKGDIAEGYSVSREKKESFPLTVTSAQKNPTAFYLCASRSLEEGYTFGSGTRLTVV.

The gene calls are TRBV2 and TRBJ2-2; D is unresolved. This CDR3 comprises 13 residues. Per germline, CDR1 SNHLY and CDR2 FYNNEI. Trimming took off 4 bases at V and 1 base at J, with 4 bases between the two ends. The CDR3 is CASSAGNTGELFF. In DNA, the CDR3 is TGTGCCAGCAGTGCGGGGAACACCGGGGAGCTGTTTTTT.

The J gene is TRBJ1-1, the V gene TRBV11-2; D is undetermined. V lost 3 bases to trimming and J lost 11 bases, with 10 bases between them. Germline-derived CDR1 and CDR2 are SGHAT and FQNNGV. CDR3 length equals 11 residues. The CDR3 bases are TGTGCCAGCAGCTTGGAGAGGGTGGCTTTCTTT. Amino acids: CASSLERVAFF.

The CDR3 sequence: CASRRPTSGGLTGELFF. For the CDR3, the DNA is TGTGCCAGCAGGCGACCGACTAGCGGGGGGTTAACCGGGGAGCTGTTTTTT. The rearrangement links TRBV6-6 to TRBJ2-2, with 13 bases fitting TRBD2. CDR1 is MNHNY and CDR2 is SVGAGI in the germline V gene (reference sequence). There are 17 residues in the CDR3. V lost 6 bases and J lost 5; bases outside the gene matches: 9.

V gene TRBV5-1 combines with J gene TRBJ1-4, with 10 bases that match TRBD1. V trimming: 3 bases; J trimming: 0 bases; junction bases outside the gene matches: 2. The CDR3 has 16 residues. Per the germline V gene, CDR1 is SGHRS and CDR2 is YFSETQ. CDR3 residues: CASSYGQGATNEKLFF. The CDR3 DNA is TGCGCCAGCAGCTACGGACAGGGGGCAACTAATGAAAAACTGTTTTTT.

The rearrangement links TRBV28 to TRBJ2-5, with 7 bases aligning to TRBD1. From germline, CDR1 is MDHEN and CDR2 SYDVKM. The CDR3 loop spans 14 amino acids. V gave up 8 bases and J gave up 4 bases; unmatched junction bases: 10. CDR3 region: CASEPGTAGETQYF. The CDR3 nucleotides read TGTGCCAGCGAACCCGGGACAGCAGGAGAGACCCAGTACTTC.

This rearrangement joins TRBV18 to TRBJ2-3; 7 positions agree with TRBD2. Germline V gene lookup returns CDR1 KGHSH and CDR2 LQKENI. The CDR3 has 17 amino acids. The V segment lost 1 base and the J segment 0 bases; nucleotides outside the gene matches: 7. The CDR3 DNA follows: TGTGCCAGCTCACCACGGGCGGGGGTTCCTAGCACAGATACGCAGTATTTT. Residues: CASSPRAGVPSTDTQYF.

A word on this clone: This CDR3 is also generated by other DNA sequences in the sample. This sequence joins TRBV9 and TRBJ1-2; 10 bases match TRBD1. V gave up 4 bases and J gave up 4 bases; unmatched junction bases: 7. The germline CDR1 and CDR2 sequences are SGDLS and YYNGEE. The CDR3 is made up of 15 amino acids. CDR3 sequence: CASSTRTGGTYGYTF. The DNA of the CDR3 is TGTGCCAGCAGCACCCGGACAGGGGGTACCTATGGCTACACCTTC.

This clone was picked up a small number of times. The chain employs TRBV5-1 and TRBJ2-3; TRBD2 agrees at 13 bases. CDR1 is SGHRS and CDR2 is YFSETQ in the germline V gene. Trimming at V came to 3 bases and at J to 7 bases, leaving 8 bases not matched to a gene. CDR3 length equals 16 residues. The CDR3 region is CASSWTSGSGVYTQYF. The CDR3, as DNA: TGCGCCAGCAGCTGGACTAGCGGGAGTGGGGTTTATACGCAGTATTTT.

The chain employs TRBV7-9 and TRBJ2-3, with D possibly TRBD2 on 5 matching bases. From germline, CDR1 is SEHNR and CDR2 FQNEAQ (reference sequence). Trimming took 0 bases from V and 1 from J, leaving 5 bases between them. This CDR3 has 14 amino acids. CDR3 residues: CASSLAEGTDTQYF. The CDR3 DNA reads TGTGCCAGCAGCTTAGCGGAGGGCACAGATACGCAGTATTTT.

V usage is TRBV5-5 and J usage is TRBJ2-2, with D possibly being TRBD1 (5 bases). V lost 3 bases to trimming and J lost 0 bases, with 9 bases between them. Germline values: CDR1 SGHKS, CDR2 YYEKEE (reference sequence). This CDR3 has 15 amino acids. The CDR3 loop reads CASSSQGANTGELFF. The CDR3 DNA sequence: TGTGCCAGCAGCTCGCAGGGCGCGAACACCGGGGAGCTGTTTTTT.

J is TRBJ2-1 and V is TRBV18; possibly TRBD2 for D (6 bases). Germline-derived CDR1 and CDR2 are KGHSH and LQKENI. Trimming left V 3 bases short and J 8 bases short, with 11 bases between. This CDR3 comprises 13 residues. The CDR3 is CASSPPSGHEQFF. The CDR3 DNA reads TGTGCCAGCTCACCGCCCAGCGGGCATGAGCAGTTCTTC.

This chain links TRBV27 with TRBJ2-3; 12 bases align to TRBD2. V trimming: 8 bases; J trimming: 0 bases; junction bases outside the gene matches: 9. Germline V CDR1 and CDR2: MNHEY, SMNVEV (reference sequence). There are 17 residues in the CDR3. The CDR3 is CASRGLAGTLSTDTQYF. DNA of the CDR3: TGTGCCAGCCGTGGACTAGCGGGGACCCTTAGCACAGATACGCAGTATTTT.

The chain recombines TRBV29-1 with TRBJ2-1; 8 bases match TRBD2. This CDR3 spans 15 amino acids. In germline, CDR1 is SQVTM, CDR2 ANQGSEA. With V trimmed by 7 bases and J by 10 bases, 18 bases remained unmatched. CDR3 in DNA: TGCAGCGCCTCCCCTGCGGGAGGCCCGGTTGGGGAGCAGTTCTTC. Its translation is CSASPAGGPVGEQFF.

The table lists this clone with a few counts. This same CDR3 is encoded by further DNA sequences in the sample. The DNA for the CDR3 is TGTGCCAGCAGCTTGGTTAGCGGGATTTACAATGAGCAGTTCTTC. This codes for CASSLVSGIYNEQFF. This rearrangement joins TRBV5-4 to TRBJ2-1, with 8 bases identical to TRBD2. Looked up from germline, CDR1 is SGHNT and CDR2 is YYREEE (reference sequence). The CDR3 runs 15 residues. V lost 0 bases and J lost 4; bases outside the gene matches: 3.